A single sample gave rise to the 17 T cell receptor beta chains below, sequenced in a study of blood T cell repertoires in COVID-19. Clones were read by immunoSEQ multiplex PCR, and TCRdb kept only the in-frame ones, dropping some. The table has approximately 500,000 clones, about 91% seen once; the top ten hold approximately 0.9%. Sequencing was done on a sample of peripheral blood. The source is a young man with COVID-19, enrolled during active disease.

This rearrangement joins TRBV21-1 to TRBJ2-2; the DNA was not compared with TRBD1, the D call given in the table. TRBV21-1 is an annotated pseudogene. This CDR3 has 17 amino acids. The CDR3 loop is CASSKALGQRNTGELFF. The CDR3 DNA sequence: TGTGCCAGCAGCAAAGCGCTGGGACAGAGGAACACCGGGGAGCTGTTTTTT.

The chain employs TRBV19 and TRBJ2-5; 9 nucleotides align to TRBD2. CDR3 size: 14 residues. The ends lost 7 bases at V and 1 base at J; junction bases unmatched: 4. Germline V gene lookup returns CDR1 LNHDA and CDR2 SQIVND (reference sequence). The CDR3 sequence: CASKSGGPQETQYF. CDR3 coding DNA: TGTGCCAGTAAAAGCGGGGGGCCCCAAGAGACCCAGTACTTC.

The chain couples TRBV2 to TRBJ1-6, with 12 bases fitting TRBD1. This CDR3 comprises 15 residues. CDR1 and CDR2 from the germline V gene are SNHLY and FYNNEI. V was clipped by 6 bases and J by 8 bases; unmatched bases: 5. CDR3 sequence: CASRTGTGGDSPLHF. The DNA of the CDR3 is TGTGCCAGCAGAACCGGGACAGGGGGCGATTCACCCCTCCACTTT.

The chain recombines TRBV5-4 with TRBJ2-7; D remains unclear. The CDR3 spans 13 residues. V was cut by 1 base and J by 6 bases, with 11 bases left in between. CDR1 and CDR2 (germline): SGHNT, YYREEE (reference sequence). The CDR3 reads CASSLLGSAEQYF. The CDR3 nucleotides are TGTGCCAGCAGCTTGTTGGGCAGTGCCGAGCAGTACTTC.

Written as DNA, the CDR3 is TGTGCCAGCAGTGAAGACAGGGGGCAAAAGCCCCAGCATTTT. The encoded protein is CASSEDRGQKPQHF. The chain uses TRBV6-1 and TRBJ1-5; TRBD1 aligns across 9 bases. The trim removed 1 base at V and 8 bases at J, leaving 3 bases unmatched. The CDR3 is 14 residues long. The germline gives CDR1 MNHNS, CDR2 SASEGT.

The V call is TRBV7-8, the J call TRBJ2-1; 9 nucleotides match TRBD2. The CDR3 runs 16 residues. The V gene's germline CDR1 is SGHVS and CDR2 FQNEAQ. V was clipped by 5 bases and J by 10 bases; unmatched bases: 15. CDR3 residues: CASSPPGGAGGGEQFF. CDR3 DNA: TGTGCCAGCAGCCCCCCGGGCGGCGCGGGAGGGGGGGAGCAGTTCTTC.

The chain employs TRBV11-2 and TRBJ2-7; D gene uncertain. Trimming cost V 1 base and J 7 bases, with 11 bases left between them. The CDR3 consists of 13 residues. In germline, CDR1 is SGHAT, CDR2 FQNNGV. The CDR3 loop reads CASSLGDSREQYF. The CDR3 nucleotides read TGTGCCAGCAGCTTAGGCGATAGCCGGGAGCAGTACTTC.

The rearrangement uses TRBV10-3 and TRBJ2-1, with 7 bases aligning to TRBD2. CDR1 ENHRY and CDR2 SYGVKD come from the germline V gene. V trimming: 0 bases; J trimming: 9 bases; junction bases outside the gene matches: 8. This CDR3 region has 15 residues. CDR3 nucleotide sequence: TGTGCCATCAGTGAGTCGGATAGCGGGTTGGGTGAGCAGTTCTTC. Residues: CAISESDSGLGEQFF.

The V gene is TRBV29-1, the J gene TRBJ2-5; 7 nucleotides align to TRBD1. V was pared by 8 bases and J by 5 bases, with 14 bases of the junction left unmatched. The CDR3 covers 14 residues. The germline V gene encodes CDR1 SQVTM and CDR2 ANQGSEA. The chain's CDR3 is CSTWDSPVFETQYF. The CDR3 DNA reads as TGCAGCACGTGGGACAGTCCTGTTTTTGAGACCCAGTACTTC.

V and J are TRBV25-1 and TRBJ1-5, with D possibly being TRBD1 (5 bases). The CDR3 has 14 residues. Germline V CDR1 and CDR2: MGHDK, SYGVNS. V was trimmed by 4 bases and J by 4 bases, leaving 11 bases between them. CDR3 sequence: CASSGAGRNQPQHF. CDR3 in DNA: TGTGCCAGCAGTGGGGCAGGGCGAAATCAGCCCCAGCATTTT.

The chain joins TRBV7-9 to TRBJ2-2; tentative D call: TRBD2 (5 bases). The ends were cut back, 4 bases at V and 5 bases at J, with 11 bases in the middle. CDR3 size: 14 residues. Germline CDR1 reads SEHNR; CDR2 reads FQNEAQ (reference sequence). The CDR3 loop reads CASSSAGRTGELFF. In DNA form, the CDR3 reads TGTGCCAGCAGCTCCGCGGGCCGGACCGGGGAGCTGTTTTTT.

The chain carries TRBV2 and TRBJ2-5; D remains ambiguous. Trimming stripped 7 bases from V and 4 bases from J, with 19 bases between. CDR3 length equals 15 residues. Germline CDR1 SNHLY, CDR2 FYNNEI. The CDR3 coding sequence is TGTGCCAGCACCAAGACTCTGACGGCGGCAGAGACCCAGTACTTC. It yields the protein CASTKTLTAAETQYF.

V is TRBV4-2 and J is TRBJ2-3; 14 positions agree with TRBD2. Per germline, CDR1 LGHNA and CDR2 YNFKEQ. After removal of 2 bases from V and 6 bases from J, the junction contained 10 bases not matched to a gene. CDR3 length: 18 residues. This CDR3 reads CASSQLPTSGGASDTQYF. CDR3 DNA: TGTGCCAGCAGCCAACTTCCGACTAGCGGGGGGGCGTCGGATACGCAGTATTTT.

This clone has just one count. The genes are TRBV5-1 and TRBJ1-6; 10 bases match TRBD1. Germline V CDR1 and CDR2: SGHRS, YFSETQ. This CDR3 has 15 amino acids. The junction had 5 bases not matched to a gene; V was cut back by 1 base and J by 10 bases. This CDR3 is CASSLYGTGASPLHF. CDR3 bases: TGCGCCAGCAGCTTGTATGGGACAGGGGCCTCACCCCTCCACTTT.

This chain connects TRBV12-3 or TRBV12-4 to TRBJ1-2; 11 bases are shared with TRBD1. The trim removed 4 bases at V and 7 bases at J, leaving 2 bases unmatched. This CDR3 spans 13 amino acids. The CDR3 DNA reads TGTGCCAGCAGTTGGGACAGGGGGTCTGGCTACACCTTC. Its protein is CASSWDRGSGYTF.

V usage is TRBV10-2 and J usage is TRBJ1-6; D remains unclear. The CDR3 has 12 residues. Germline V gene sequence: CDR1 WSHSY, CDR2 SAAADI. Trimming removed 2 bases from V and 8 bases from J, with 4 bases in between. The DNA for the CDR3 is TGCGCCAGCAGTGAGGAGTATTCACCCCTCCACTTT. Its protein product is CASSEEYSPLHF.

DNA for the CDR3: TGCAGTGCTAGTTGGACAGGAGCCCCTGAAGCTTTCTTT. Its protein product is CSASWTGAPEAFF. The rearrangement links TRBV20-1 to TRBJ1-1, with 7 bases matching TRBD1. Germline V lookup: CDR1 DFQATT, CDR2 SNEGSKA (reference sequence). The CDR3 loop spans 13 amino acids. V dropped 3 bases and J dropped 6; count of bases not matched to a gene: 7.